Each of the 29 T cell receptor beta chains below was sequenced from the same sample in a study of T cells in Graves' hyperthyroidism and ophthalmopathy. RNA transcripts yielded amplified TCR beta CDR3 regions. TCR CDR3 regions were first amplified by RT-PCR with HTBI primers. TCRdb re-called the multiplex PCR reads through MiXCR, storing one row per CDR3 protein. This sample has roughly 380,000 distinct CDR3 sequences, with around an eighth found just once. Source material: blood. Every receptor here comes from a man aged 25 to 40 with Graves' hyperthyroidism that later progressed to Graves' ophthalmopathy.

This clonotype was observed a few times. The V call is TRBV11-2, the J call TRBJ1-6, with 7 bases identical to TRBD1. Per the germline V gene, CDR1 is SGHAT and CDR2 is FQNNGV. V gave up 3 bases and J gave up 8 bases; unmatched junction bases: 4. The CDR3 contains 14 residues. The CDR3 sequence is CASSFRGFDSPLHF. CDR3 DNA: TGTGCCAGCAGCTTCAGGGGGTTTGATTCACCCCTCCACTTT.

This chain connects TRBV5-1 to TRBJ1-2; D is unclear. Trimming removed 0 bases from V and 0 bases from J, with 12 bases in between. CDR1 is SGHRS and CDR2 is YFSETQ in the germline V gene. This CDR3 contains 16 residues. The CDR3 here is CASSLGTQPPNYGYTF. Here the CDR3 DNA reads TGCGCCAGCAGCTTGGGTACACAACCCCCTAACTATGGCTACACCTTC. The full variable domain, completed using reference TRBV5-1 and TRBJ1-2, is KAGVTQTPRYLIKTRGQQVTLSCSPISGHRSVSWYQQTPGQGLQFLFEYFSETQRNKGNFPGRFSGRQFSNSRSEMNVSTLELGDSALYLCASSLGTQPPNYGYTFGSGTRLTVV.

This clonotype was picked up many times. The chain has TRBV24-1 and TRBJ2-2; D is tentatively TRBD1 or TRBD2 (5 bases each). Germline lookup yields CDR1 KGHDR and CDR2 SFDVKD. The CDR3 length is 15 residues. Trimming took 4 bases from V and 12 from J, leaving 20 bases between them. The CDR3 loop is CATSDFGTPVPKLFF. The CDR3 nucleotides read TGTGCCACCAGTGACTTTGGGACCCCCGTACCCAAGCTGTTTTTT.

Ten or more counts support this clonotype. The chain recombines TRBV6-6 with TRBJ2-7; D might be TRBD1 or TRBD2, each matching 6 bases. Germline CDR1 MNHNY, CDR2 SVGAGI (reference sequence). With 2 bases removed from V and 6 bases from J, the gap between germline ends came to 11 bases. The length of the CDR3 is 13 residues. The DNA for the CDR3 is TGTGCCAGCAGTTACCAGGAGGGGGTCGAGCAGTACTTC. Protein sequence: CASSYQEGVEQYF.

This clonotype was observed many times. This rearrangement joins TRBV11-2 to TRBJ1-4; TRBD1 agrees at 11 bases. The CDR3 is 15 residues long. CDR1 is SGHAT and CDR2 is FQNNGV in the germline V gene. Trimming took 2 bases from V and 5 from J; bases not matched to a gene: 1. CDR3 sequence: CASSLRDRGNEKLFF. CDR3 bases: TGTGCCAGCAGCTTAAGGGACAGGGGGAATGAAAAACTGTTTTTT.

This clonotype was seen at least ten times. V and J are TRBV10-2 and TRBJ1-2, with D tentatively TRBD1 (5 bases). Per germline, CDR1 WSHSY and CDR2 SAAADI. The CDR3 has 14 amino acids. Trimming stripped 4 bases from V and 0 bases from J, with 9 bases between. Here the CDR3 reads CASSVGTTNYGYTF. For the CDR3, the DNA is TGCGCCAGCAGTGTCGGGACGACTAACTATGGCTACACCTTC.

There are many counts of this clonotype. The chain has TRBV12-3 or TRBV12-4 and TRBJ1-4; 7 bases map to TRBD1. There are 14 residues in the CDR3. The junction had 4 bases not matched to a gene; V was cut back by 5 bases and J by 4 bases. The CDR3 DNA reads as TGTGCCAGCAGTATACAGGGGATTAATGAAAAACTGTTTTTT. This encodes CASSIQGINEKLFF.

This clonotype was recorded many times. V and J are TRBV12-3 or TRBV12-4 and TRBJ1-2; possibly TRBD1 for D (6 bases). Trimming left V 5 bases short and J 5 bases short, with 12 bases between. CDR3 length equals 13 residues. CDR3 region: CASSAGQPYGYTF. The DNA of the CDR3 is TGTGCCAGCAGTGCCGGACAGCCATATGGCTACACCTTC.

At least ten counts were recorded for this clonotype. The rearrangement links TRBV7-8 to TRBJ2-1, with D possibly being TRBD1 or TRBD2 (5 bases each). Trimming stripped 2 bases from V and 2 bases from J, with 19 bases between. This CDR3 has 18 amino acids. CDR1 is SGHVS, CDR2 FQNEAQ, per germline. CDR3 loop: CASSLIERPTGPYNEQFF. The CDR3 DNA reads TGTGCCAGCAGCTTAATTGAAAGACCAACGGGACCCTACAATGAGCAGTTCTTC.

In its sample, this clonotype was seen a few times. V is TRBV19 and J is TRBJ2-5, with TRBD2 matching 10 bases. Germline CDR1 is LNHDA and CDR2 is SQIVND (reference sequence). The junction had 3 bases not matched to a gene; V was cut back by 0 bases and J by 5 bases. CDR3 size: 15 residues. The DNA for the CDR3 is TGTGCCAGTAGTATAGAAGCGGGGGGGCTTGAGACCCAGTACTTC. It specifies CASSIEAGGLETQYF. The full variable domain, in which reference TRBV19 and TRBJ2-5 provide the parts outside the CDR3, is DGGITQSPKYLFRKEGQNVTLSCEQNLNHDAMYWYRQDPGQGLRLIYYSQIVNDFQKGDIAEGYSVSREKKESFPLTVTSAQKNPTAFYLCASSIEAGGLETQYFGPGTRLLVL.

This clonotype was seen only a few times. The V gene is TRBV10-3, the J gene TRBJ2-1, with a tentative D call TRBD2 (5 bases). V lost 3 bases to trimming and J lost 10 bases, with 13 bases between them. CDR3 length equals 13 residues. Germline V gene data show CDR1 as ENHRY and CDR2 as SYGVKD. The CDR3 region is CAISEAAAWEQFF. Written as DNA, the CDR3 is TGTGCCATCAGTGAAGCGGCAGCCTGGGAGCAGTTCTTC.

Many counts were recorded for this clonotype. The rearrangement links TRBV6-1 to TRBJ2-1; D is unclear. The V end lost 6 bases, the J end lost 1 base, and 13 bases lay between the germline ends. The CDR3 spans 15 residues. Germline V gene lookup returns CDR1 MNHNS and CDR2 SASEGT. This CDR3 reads CASSRDTGSYNEQFF. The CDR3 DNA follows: TGTGCCAGCAGCAGAGACACTGGTTCCTACAATGAGCAGTTCTTC.

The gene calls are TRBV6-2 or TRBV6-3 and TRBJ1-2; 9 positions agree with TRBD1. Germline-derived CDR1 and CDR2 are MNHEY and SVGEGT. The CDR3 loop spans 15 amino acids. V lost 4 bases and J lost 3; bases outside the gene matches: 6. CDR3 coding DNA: TGTGCCAGCAGTTCCCGGACAGGGGAACACTATGGCTACACCTTC. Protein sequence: CASSSRTGEHYGYTF.

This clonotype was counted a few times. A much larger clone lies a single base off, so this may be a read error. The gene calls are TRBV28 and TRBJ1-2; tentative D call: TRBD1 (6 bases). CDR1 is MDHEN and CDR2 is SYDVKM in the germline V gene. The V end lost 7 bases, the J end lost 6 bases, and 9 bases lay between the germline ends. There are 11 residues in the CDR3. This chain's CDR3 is CASTGDHGYTF. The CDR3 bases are TGTGCCAGCACAGGGGACCATGGCTACACCTTC.

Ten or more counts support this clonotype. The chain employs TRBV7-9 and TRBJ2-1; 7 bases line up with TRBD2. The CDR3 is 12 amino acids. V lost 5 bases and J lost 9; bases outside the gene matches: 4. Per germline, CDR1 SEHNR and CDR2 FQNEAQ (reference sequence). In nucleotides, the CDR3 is TGTGCCAGCAGCCTCGGGGGGACTGAGCAGTTCTTC. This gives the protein CASSLGGTEQFF.

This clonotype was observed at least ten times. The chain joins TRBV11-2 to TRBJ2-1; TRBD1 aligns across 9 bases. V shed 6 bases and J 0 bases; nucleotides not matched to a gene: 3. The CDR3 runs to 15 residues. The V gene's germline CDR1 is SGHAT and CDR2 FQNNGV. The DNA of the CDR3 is TGTGCCAGCAGTCGGGACAGGGCCTCCTACAATGAGCAGTTCTTC. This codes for CASSRDRASYNEQFF.

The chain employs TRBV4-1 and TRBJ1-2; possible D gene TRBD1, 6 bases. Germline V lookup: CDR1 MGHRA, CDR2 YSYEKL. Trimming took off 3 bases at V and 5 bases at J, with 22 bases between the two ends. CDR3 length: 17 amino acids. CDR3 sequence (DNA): TGCGCCAGCAGCCACCCCGGGCGTGGGGGGCGTCTGTATGGCTACACCTTC. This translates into CASSHPGRGGRLYGYTF.

CDR3 residues: CASSATTNEQFF. CDR3 bases: TGCGCCAGCAGCGCCACGACCAATGAGCAGTTCTTC. The chain combines TRBV4-1 with TRBJ2-1; D is undetermined. Trimming took off 5 bases at V and 6 bases at J, with 8 bases between the two ends. CDR1 and CDR2 from the germline V gene are MGHRA and YSYEKL. The CDR3 has 12 amino acids.

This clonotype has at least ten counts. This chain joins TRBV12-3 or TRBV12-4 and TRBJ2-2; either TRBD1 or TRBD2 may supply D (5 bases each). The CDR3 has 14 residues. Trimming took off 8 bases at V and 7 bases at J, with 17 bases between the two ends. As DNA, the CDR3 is TGTGCCAGCGGGGCTTGGGACGATCACGGGGAGCTGTTTTTT. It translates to CASGAWDDHGELFF.

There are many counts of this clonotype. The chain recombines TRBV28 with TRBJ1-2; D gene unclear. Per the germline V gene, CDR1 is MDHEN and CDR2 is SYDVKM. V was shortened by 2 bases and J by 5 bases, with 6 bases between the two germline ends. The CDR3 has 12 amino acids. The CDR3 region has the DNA TGTGCCAGCAGTTTACCGGGGTATGGCTACACCTTC. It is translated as CASSLPGYGYTF.

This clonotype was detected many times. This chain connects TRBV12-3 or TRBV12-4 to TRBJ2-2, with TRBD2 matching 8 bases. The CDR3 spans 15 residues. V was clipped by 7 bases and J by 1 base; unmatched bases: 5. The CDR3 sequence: CASISLAGNTGELFF. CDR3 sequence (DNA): TGTGCCAGCATCTCGCTAGCGGGGAACACCGGGGAGCTGTTTTTT.

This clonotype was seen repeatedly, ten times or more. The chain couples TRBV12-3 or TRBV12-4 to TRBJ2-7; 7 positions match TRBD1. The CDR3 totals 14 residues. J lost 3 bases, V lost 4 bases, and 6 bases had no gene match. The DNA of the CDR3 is TGTGCCAGCAGTTCCACAAGACAGGGCTACGAGCAGTACTTC. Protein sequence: CASSSTRQGYEQYF.

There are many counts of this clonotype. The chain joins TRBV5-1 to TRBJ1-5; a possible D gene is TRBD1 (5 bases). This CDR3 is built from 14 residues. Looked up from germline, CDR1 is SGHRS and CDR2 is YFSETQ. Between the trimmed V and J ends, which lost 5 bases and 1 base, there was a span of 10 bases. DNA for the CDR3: TGCGCCAGCAGAGGGGACGGCAGCAATCAGCCCCAGCATTTT. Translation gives CASRGDGSNQPQHF.

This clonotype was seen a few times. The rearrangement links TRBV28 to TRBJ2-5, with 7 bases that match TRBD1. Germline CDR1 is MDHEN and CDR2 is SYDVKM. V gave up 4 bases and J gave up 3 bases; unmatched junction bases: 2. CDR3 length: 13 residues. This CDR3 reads CASSSDREETQYF. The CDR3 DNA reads TGTGCCAGCAGTTCTGACAGGGAAGAGACCCAGTACTTC.

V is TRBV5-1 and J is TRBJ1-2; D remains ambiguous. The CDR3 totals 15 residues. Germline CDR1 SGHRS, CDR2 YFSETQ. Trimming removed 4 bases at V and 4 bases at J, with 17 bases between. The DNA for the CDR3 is TGCGCCAGCAGCCCCCATGTCCCTGAGAGCTATGGCTACACCTTC. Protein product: CASSPHVPESYGYTF.

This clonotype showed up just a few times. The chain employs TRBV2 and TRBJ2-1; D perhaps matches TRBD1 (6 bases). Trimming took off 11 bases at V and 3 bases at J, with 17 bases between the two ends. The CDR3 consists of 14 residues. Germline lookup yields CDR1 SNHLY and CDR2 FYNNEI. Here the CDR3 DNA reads TGTGCCCTCAGGGGAAAGCTAGTCTACAATGAGCAGTTCTTC. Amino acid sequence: CALRGKLVYNEQFF. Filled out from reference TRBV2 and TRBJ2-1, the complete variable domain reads EPEVTQTPSHQVTQMGQEVILRCVPISNHLYFYWYRQILGQKVEFLVSFYNNEISEKSEIFDDQFSVERPDGSNFTLKIRSTKLEDSAMYFCALRGKLVYNEQFFGPGTRLTVL.

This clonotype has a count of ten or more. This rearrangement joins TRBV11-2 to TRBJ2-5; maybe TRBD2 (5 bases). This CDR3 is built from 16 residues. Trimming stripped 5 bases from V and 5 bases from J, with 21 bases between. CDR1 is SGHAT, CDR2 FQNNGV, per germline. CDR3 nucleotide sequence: TGTGCCAGCAGCCCCTATGGCGACTACTTAGGGGAGACCCAGTACTTC. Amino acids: CASSPYGDYLGETQYF.

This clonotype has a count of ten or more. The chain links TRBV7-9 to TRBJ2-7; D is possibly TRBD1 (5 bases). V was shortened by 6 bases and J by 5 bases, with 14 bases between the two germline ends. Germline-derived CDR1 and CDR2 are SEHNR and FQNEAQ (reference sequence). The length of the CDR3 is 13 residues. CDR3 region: CASRTTAFNEQYF. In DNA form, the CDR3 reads TGTGCCAGCAGGACGACAGCATTCAACGAGCAGTACTTC.

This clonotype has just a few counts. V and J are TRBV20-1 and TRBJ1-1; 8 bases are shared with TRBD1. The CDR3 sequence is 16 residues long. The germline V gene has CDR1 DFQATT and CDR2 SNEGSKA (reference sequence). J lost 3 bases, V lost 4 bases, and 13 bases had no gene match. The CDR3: CSAISPGGRGYTEAFF. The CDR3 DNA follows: TGCAGTGCTATATCCCCAGGGGGCAGGGGGTACACTGAAGCTTTCTTT.